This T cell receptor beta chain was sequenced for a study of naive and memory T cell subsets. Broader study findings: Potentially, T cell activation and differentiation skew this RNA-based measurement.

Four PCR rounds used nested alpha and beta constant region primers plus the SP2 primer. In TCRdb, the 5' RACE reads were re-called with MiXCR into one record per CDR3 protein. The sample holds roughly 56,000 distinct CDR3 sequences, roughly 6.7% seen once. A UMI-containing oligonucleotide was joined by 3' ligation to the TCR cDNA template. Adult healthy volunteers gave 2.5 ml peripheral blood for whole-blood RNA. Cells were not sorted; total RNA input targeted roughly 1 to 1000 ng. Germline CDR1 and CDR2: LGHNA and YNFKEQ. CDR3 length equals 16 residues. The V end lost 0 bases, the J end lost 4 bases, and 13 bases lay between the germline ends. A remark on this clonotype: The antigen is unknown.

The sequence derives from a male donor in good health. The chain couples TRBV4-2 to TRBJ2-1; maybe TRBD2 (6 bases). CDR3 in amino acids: CASSQDLEGGYNEQFF. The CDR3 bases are TGTGCCAGCAGCCAAGATTTGGAGGGAGGTTACAATGAGCAGTTCTTC.